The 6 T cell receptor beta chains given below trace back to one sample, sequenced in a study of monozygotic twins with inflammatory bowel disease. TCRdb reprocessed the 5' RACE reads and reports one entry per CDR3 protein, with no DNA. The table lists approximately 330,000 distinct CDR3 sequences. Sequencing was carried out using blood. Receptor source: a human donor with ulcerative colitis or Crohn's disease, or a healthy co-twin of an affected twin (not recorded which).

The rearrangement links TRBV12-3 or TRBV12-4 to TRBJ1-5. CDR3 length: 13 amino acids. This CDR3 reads CASSLGNNQPQHF.

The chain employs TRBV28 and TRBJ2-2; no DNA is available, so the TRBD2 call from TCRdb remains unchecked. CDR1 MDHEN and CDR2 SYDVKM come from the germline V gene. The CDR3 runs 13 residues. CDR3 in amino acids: CASRLSEFGELFF. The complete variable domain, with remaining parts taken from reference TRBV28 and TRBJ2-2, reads DVKVTQSSRYLVKRTGEKVFLECVQDMDHENMFWYRQDPGLGLRLIYFSYDVKMKEKGDIPEGYSVSREKKERFSLILESASTNQTSMYLCASRLSEFGELFFGEGSRLTVL.

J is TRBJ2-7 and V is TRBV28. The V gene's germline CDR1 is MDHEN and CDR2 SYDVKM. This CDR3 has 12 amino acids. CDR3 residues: CARDRSTYEQYF.

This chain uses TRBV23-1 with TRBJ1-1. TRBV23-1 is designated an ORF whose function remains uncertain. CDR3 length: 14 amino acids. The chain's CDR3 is CASSQQEENTEAFF.

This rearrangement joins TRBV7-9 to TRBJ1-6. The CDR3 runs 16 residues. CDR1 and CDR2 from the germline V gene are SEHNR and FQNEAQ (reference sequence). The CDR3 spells CASSPAIAGYNSPLHF.

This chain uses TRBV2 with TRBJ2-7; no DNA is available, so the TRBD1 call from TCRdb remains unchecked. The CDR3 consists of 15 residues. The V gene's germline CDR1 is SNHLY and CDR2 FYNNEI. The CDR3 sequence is CASRIRTGPNYEQYF.